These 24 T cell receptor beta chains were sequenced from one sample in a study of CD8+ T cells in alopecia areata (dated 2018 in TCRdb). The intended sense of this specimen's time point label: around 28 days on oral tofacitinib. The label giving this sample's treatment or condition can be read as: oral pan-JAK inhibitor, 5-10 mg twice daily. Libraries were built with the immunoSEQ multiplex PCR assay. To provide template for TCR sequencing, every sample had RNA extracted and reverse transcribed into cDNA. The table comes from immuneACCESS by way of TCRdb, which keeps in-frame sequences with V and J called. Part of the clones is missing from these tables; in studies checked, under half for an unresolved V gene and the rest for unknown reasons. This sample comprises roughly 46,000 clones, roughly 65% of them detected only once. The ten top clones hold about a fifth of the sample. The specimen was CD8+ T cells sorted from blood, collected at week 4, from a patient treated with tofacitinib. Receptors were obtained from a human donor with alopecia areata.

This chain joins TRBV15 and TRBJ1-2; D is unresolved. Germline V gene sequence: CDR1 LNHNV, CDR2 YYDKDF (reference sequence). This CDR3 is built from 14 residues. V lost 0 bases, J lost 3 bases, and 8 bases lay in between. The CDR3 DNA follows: TGTGCCACCAGCAGAGAGAACGCATACTATGGCTACACCTTC. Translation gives CATSRENAYYGYTF.

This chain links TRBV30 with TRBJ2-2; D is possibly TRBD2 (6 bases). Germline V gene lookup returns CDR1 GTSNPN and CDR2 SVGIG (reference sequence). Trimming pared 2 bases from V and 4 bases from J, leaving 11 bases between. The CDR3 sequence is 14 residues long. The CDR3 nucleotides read TGTGCCTGGAGTCACGGGGGTCTCACCGGGGAGCTGTTTTTT. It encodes CAWSHGGLTGELFF. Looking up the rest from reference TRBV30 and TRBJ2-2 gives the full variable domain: SQTIHQWPATLVQPVGSPLSLECTVEGTSNPNLYWYRQAAGRGLQLLFYSVGIGQISSEVPQNLSASRPQDRQFILSSKKLLLSDSGFYLCAWSHGGLTGELFFGEGSRLTVL.

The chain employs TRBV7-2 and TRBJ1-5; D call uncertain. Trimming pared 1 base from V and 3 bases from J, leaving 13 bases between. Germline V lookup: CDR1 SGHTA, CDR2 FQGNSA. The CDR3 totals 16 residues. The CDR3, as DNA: TGTGCCAGCAGCTTAGTCAGGACTGATTTCAATCAGCCCCAGCATTTT. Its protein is CASSLVRTDFNQPQHF.

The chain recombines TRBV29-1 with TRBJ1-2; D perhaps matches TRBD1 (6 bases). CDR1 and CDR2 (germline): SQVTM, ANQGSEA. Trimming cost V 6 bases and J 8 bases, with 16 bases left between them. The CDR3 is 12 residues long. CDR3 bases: TGCAGCGTCCTCGGACAGACGAGAGGCTACACCTTC. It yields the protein CSVLGQTRGYTF.

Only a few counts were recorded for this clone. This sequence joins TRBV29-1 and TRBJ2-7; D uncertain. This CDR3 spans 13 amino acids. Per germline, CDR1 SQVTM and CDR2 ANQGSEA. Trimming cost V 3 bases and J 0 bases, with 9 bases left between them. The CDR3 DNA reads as TGCAGCGTTGAGGCAGGAAACTCCTACGAGCAGTACTTC. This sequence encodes CSVEAGNSYEQYF.

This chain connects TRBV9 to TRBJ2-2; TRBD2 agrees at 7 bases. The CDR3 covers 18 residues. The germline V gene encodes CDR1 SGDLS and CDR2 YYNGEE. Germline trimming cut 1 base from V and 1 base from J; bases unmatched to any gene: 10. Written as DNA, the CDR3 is TGTGCCAGCAGCGTAACTGGACGGGGAGGGTGGAACACCGGGGAGCTGTTTTTT. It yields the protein CASSVTGRGGWNTGELFF.

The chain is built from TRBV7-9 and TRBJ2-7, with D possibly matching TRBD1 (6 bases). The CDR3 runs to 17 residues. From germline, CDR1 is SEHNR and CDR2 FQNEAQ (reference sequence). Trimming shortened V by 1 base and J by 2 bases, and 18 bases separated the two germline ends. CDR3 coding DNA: TGTGCCAGCAGCTTAGAATCGGGACAAGGGCAACCCTACGAGCAGTACTTC. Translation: CASSLESGQGQPYEQYF.

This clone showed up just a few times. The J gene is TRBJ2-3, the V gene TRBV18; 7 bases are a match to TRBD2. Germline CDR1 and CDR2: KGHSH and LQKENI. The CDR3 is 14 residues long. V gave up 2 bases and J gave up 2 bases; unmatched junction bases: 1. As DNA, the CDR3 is TGTGCCAGCTCACCAGGGACTACCACAGATACGCAGTATTTT. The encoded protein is CASSPGTTTDTQYF. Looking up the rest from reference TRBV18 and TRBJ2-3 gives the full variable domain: NAGVMQNPRHLVRRRGQEARLRCSPMKGHSHVYWYRQLPEEGLKFMVYLQKENIIDESGMPKERFSAEFPKEGPSILRIQQVVRGDSAAYFCASSPGTTTDTQYFGPGTRLTVL.

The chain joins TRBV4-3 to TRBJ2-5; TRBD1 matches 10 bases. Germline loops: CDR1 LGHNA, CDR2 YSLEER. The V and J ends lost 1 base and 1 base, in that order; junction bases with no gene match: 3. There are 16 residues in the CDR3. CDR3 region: CASSQGDRGSQETQYF. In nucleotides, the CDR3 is TGCGCCAGCAGCCAAGGGGACAGGGGTTCCCAAGAGACCCAGTACTTC.

The CDR3 spells CASSPKGAGLSYNEQFF. DNA of the CDR3: TGTGCCAGCAGCCCCAAGGGGGCCGGGCTCTCCTACAATGAGCAGTTCTTC. This chain links TRBV14 with TRBJ2-1; 7 nucleotides line up with TRBD1. Per the germline V gene, CDR1 is SGHDN and CDR2 is FVKESK. V lost 4 bases to trimming and J lost 0 bases; unmatched junction nucleotides: 9. This CDR3 is 17 amino acids long.

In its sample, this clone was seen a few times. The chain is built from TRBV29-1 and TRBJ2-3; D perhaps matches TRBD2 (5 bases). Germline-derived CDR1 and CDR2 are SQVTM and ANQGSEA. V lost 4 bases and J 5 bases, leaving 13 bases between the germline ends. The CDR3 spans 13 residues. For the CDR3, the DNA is TGCAGCGTTGGAGGGCCCGGAGTAGATACGCAGTATTTT. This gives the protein CSVGGPGVDTQYF.

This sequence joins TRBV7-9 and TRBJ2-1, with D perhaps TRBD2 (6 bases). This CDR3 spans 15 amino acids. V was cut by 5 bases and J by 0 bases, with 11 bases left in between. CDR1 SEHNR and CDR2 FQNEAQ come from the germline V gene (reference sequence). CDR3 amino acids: CASSPAGSSYNEQFF. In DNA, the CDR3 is TGTGCCAGCAGCCCAGCGGGTAGCTCCTACAATGAGCAGTTCTTC.

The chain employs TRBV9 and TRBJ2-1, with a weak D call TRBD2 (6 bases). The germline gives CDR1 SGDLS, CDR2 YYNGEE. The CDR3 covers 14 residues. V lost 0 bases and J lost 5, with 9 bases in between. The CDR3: CASSVGGLNNEQFF. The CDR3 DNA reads TGTGCCAGCAGCGTAGGGGGACTTAACAATGAGCAGTTCTTC.

CDR3 loop: CSVEVENYGYTF. DNA for the CDR3: TGCAGCGTTGAGGTCGAAAACTATGGCTACACCTTC. The V call is TRBV29-1, the J call TRBJ1-2; D remains unclear. The ends were cut back, 3 bases at V and 2 bases at J, with 7 bases in the middle. The length of the CDR3 is 12 residues. Germline CDR1 is SQVTM and CDR2 is ANQGSEA. Supplemented by reference TRBV29-1 and TRBJ1-2, the full variable domain reads SAVISQKPSRDICQRGTSLTIQCQVDSQVTMMFWYRQQPGQSLTLIATANQGSEATYESGFVIDKFPISRPNLTFSTLTVSNMSPEDSSIYLCSVEVENYGYTFGSGTRLTVV.

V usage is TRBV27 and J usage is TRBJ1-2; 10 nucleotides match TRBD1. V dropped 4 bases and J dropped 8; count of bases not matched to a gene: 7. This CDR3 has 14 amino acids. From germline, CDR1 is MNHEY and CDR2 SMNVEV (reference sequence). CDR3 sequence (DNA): TGTGCCAGCAGTTGGGGACAGGGGATGAGCGGCTACACCTTC. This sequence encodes CASSWGQGMSGYTF.

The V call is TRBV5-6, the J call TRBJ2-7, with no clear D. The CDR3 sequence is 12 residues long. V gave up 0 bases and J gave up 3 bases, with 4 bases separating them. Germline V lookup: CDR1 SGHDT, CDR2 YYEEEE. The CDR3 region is CASSLGDYEQYF. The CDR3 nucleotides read TGTGCCAGCAGCTTGGGGGACTACGAGCAGTACTTC. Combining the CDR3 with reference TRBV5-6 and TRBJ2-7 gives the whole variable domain DAGVTQSPTHLIKTRGQQVTLRCSPKSGHDTVSWYQQALGQGPQFIFQYYEEEERQRGNFPDRFSGHQFPNYSSELNVNALLLGDSALYLCASSLGDYEQYFGPGTRLTVT.

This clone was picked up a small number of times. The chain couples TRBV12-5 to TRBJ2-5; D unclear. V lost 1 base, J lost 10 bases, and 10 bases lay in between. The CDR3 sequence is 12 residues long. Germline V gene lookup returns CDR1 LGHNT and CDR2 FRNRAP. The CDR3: CASGLDFSGQYF. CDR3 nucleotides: TGTGCTAGTGGTTTGGACTTCTCGGGCCAGTACTTC.

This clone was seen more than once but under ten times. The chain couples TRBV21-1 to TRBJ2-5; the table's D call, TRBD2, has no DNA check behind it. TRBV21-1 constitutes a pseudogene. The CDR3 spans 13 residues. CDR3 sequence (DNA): TGTGCCAGCCGCAGGGGGGTGCAAGAGACCCAGTACTTC. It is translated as CASRRGVQETQYF.

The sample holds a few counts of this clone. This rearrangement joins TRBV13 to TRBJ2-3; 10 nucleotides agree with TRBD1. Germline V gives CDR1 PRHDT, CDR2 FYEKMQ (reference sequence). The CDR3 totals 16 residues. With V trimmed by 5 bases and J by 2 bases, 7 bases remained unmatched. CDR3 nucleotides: TGTGCCAGCAGCGCTTTTGGGACAGGGGTCACAGATACGCAGTATTTT. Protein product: CASSAFGTGVTDTQYF.

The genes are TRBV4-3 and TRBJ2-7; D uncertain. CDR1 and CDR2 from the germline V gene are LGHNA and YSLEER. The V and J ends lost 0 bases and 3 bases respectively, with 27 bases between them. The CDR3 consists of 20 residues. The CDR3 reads CASSQESRQDGYVGNYEQYF. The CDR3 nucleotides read TGCGCCAGCAGCCAAGAGTCCAGGCAGGATGGGTACGTTGGGAACTACGAGCAGTACTTC.

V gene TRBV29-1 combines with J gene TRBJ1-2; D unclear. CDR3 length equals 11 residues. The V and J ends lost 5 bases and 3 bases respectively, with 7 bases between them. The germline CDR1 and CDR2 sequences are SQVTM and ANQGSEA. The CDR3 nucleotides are TGCAGCGTTTCGGGCGACTATGGCTACACCTTC. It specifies CSVSGDYGYTF. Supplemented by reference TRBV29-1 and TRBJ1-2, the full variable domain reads SAVISQKPSRDICQRGTSLTIQCQVDSQVTMMFWYRQQPGQSLTLIATANQGSEATYESGFVIDKFPISRPNLTFSTLTVSNMSPEDSSIYLCSVSGDYGYTFGSGTRLTVV.

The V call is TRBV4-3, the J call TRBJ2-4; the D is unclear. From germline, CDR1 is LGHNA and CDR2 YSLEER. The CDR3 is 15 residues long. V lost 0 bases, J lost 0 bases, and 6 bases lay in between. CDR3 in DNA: TGCGCCAGCAGCCAAGATGGGATAGCCAAAAACATTCAGTACTTC. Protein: CASSQDGIAKNIQYF.

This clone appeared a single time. This CDR3 reads CASSILIGENGYTF. The CDR3 DNA sequence: TGTGCCAGCAGCATTCTGATTGGGGAGAATGGCTACACCTTC. This chain links TRBV7-9 with TRBJ1-2, with D unresolved. The V gene lost 5 bases and the J gene lost 6 bases, with 16 bases spanning the gap. Germline CDR1 is SEHNR and CDR2 is FQNEAQ (reference sequence). This CDR3 is 14 amino acids long.

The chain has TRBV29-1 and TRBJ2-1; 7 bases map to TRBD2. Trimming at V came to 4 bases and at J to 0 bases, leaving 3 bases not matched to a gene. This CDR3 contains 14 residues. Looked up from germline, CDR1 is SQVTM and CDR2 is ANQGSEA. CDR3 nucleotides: TGCAGCGTTGCTGGGGGGGACTCCTACAATGAGCAGTTCTTC. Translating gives CSVAGGDSYNEQFF.